The clone carrying this TCR beta chain was observed a few times. What it recognizes is unknown. A second PCR, run for about 6 to 11 cycles, used a sample-barcoded 5' primer plus a J-beta primer mix. Researchers report that each sample yielded at least 2.5 million CDR3-containing paired-end reads. TCRdb reanalysed the 5' RACE reads using MiXCR and keeps one entry per CDR3 protein. There are 1.5 million to 2 million distinct CDR3 sequences in the sample; under 30% occur only once, and roughly 8.2% lies in the top ten. These data come from a study of blood T cells in healthy people across ages. Overall study results and limits: In long-lived donors, naive CD4+ cell counts and diversity exceeded those of aged donors. Estimates of diversity drawn from one million T cells were considered underestimates.

Samples had at least 7 million PBMCs isolated from them. Germline lookup yields CDR1 MNHNY and CDR2 SVGAGI (reference sequence). CDR3 length: 16 residues. V lost 0 bases and J lost 6; bases outside the gene matches: 6. This TCR was sampled from a woman aged 25 to 39 in good health. The V and J genes are TRBV6-6 and TRBJ2-1, with TRBD1 identical over 9 bases. Specimen: blood. The CDR3 spells CASSYSTGGRINEQFF. CDR3 nucleotide sequence: TGTGCCAGCAGTTACTCGACAGGGGGTAGGATCAATGAGCAGTTCTTC.